This TCR beta chain was sequenced for a study of blood T cell repertoires in COVID-19. Across the study: Collection of acute and convalescent COVID-19 samples took place in the United States, Italy and Spain. T cells, B-cell-depleted T cells, or PBMCs provided the cDNA or gDNA that served as material.

Participants, about 18 to 90 years old, spanned 24 US areas. Authors' processing steps: Estimation of nucleated cell counts relied on the amplification of reference gene primers. Here immunoSEQ multiplex PCR was the method, and the copy in TCRdb shows in-frame clones only, minus some. D and trimming come from the DNA, and the V and J calls and clone size come from that table. The sample includes 150,000 to 200,000 clones, 88% of them seen just once. Looked up from germline, CDR1 is MNHEY and CDR2 is SMNVEV (reference sequence). The CDR3 has 17 residues. J gave up 5 bases and V 1 base, and 8 bases lay outside the gene matches.

Sequencing was done on a sample of PBMCs or T cells enriched from blood (not recorded which). The chain has TRBV27 and TRBJ1-1; 12 nucleotides line up with TRBD1. The source is a woman aged 18-29 years who had recovered from COVID-19. CDR3 in amino acids: CASSLYARDRGHTEAFF. Here the CDR3 DNA reads TGTGCCAGCAGTTTATACGCTCGGGACAGGGGGCATACTGAAGCTTTCTTT.